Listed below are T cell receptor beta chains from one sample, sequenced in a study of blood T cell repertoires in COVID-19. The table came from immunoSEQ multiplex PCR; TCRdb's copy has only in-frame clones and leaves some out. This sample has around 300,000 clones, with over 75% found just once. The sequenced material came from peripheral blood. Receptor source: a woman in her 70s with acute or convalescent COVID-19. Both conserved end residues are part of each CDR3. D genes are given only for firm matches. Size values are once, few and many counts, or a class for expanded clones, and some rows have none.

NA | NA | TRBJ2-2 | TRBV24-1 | TGTGCCACCAGTGGGGGGGCCGGGGAGCTGTTTTTT | CATSGGAGELFF
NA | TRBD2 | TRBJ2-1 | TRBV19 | TGTGCCAGTAGTATTGGGGGACTAGCGGGGTTCAGCTCCTACAATGAGCAGTTCTTC | CASSIGGLAGFSSYNEQFF
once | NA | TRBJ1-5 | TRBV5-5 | TGTGCCAGCAGCTTATCAGGGGATAGCAATCAGCCCCAGCATTTT | CASSLSGDSNQPQHF
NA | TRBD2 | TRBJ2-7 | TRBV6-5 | TGTGCCAGCAGGTCCCTCACTAGCGGCTTGGGTGAGCAGTACTTC | CASRSLTSGLGEQYF
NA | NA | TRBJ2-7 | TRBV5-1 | TGCGCCAGCAGCTTGGGACGGGTAACCTACGAGCAGTACTTC | CASSLGRVTYEQYF
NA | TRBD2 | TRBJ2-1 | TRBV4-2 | TGTGCCAGCAGCCCAACGGGACTAGCGGGGGCCTCCTACAATGAGCAGTTCTTC | CASSPTGLAGASYNEQFF
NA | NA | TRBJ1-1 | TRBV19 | TGTGCCAGTAAACTTGTAGAGAACACTGAAGCTTTCTTT | CASKLVENTEAFF
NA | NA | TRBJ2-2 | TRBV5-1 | TGCGCCAGCAGCTTGGCGGCAGGGAAGGCCGGGGAGCTGTTTTTT | CASSLAAGKAGELFF
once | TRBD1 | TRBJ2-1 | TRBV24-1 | TGTGCCACCAGTGATCCCGGGACAGGGGATAGTGAGCAGTTCTTC | CATSDPGTGDSEQFF
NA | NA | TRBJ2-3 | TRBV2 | TGTGCCAGCTCAATGTCGGGGGGCCTATCCACAGATACGCAGTATTTT | CASSMSGGLSTDTQYF
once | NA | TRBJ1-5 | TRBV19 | TGTGCCAGTAGTCCCGACAGCTATAGCAATCAGCCCCAGCATTTT | CASSPDSYSNQPQHF
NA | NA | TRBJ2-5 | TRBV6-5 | TGTGCCAGCACCCTATCTGGGGGGGAGACCCAGTACTTC | CASTLSGGETQYF
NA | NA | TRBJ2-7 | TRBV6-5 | TGTGCTAATGGAGGGGGCAGGAGGTACGAGCAGTACTTC | CANGGGRRYEQYF
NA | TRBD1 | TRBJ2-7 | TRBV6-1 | TGTGCCAGCAGTGATCGGGGACAGGGGGCATACGAGCAGTACTTC | CASSDRGQGAYEQYF
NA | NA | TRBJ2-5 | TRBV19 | TGTGCCAGTAGTGATGTGGGGGGATCGGAGACCCAGTACTTC | CASSDVGGSETQYF
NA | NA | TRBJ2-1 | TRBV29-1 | TGCAGCGTTGTTCTACCCCTGTACAATGAGCAGTTCTTC | CSVVLPLYNEQFF
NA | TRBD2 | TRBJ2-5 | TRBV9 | TGTGCCAGCAGCGTTGGGACTAGCGGGGGGCAAGAGACCCAGTACTTC | CASSVGTSGGQETQYF
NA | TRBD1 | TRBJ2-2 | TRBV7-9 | TGTGCCAGCAGCACCGGGACAGGGGGCACCGGGGAGCTGTTTTTT | CASSTGTGGTGELFF
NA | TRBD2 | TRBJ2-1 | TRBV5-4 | TGTGCCAGCAGCTTACTAGCGGGGGTGTACAATGAGCAGTTCTTC | CASSLLAGVYNEQFF
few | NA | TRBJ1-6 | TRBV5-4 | TGTGCCAGCAGCTTGCAGGGCCCTTCACCCCTCCACTTT | CASSLQGPSPLHF
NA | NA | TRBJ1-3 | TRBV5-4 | TGTGCCAGCAGCCCCAGTCAGGTTGCGCCCGGAAACACCATATATTTT | CASSPSQVAPGNTIYF
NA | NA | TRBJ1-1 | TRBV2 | TGTGCCAGCGGTTTCGGGGGGAACACTGAAGCTTTCTTT | CASGFGGNTEAFF
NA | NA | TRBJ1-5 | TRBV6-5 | TGTGCCAGCAGCCAGGGCGTTAGCAATCAGCCCCAGCATTTT | CASSQGVSNQPQHF
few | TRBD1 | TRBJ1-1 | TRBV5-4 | TGTGCCAGCAGCTTGGGAGGGACAGGGCCCCTTGAAGCTTTCTTT | CASSLGGTGPLEAFF
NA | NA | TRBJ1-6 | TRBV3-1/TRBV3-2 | TGTGCCAGCAGCCTACAAACGGGTTCACCCCTCCACTTT | CASSLQTGSPLHF
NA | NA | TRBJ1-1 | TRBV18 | TGTGCCAGCTCACCCACAGGATTGAACACTGAAGCTTTCTTT | CASSPTGLNTEAFF
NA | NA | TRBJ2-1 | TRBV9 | TGTGCCAGCAGCGCCGGGACTGGCATCAATGAGCAGTTCTTC | CASSAGTGINEQFF
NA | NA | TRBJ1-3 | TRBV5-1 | TGCGCCAGCAGCTTGGCCGCGAGGGGAAACACCATATATTTT | CASSLAARGNTIYF
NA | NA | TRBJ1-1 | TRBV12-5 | TGTGCTAGTGGTCAACTTCCGGGGGGTGAAGCTTTCTTT | CASGQLPGGEAFF
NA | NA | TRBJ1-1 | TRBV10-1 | TGCGCCACCCCCCGGAGGGACACTGAAGCTTTCTTT | CATPRRDTEAFF
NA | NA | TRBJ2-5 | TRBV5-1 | TGCGCCAGCACCTGGGGAACTAGTCGGCAAGAGACCCAGTACTTC | CASTWGTSRQETQYF
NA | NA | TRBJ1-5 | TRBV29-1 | TGCAGCGTTGCAGACCAGGGGTATCAGCCCCAGCATTTT | CSVADQGYQPQHF
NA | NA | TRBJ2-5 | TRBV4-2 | TGTGCCAGCAGCCCTGGGGGGGGCGGGGTCTACCAAGAGACCCAGTACTTC | CASSPGGGGVYQETQYF
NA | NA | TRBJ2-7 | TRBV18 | TGTGCCAGCTCACCTACAGGGACCTCCGGAGGCGAGCAGTACTTC | CASSPTGTSGGEQYF
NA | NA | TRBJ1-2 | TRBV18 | TGTGCCAGCTCACCATCGGGAAACCGGGGAGGCTACACCTTC | CASSPSGNRGGYTF
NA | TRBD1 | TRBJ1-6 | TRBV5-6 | TGTGCCAGCAGCTTGCGTGGGACAGGCCGTAATTCACCCCTCCACTTT | CASSLRGTGRNSPLHF
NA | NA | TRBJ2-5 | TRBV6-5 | TGTGCCAGCAGTCCCTTTCAGGGTTCAGAGACCCAGTACTTC | CASSPFQGSETQYF
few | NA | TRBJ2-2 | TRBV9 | TGTGCCAGCAGCCTCGGGACCGGGGAGCTGTTTTTT | CASSLGTGELFF
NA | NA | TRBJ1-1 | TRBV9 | TGTGCCAGCAGCGTAGTAGGGCAGGGAGAAGCTTTCTTT | CASSVVGQGEAFF
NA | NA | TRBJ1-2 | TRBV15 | TGTGCCACCAGCAGAGGAGGGGGCTATGGCTACACCTTC | CATSRGGGYGYTF
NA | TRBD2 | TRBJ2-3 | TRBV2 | TGTGCCAAAGCGGGGCGCCAAGCGGATACGCAGTATTTT | CAKAGRQADTQYF